These 21 T cell receptor beta chains originate from one sample sequenced in a study of blood T cell repertoires in COVID-19. Method: immunoSEQ multiplex PCR; TCRdb's copy keeps in-frame clones and lacks some. The sample has 250,000 to 300,000 clones; more than 80% are singletons. Sequenced: peripheral blood. Receptor source: a woman aged 30 to 39 with active or convalescent COVID-19.

The chain uses TRBV7-8 and TRBJ1-2; TRBD1 matches at 10 bases. Germline trimming cut 7 bases from V and 4 bases from J; bases unmatched to any gene: 3. The CDR3 has 13 residues. Germline values: CDR1 SGHVS, CDR2 FQNEAQ. CDR3 nucleotides: TGTGCCAGCACCGGGACAGGGGCCTATGGCTACACCTTC. Protein sequence: CASTGTGAYGYTF.

This sequence joins TRBV5-8 and TRBJ1-2; possible D gene TRBD1, 5 bases. V lost 6 bases and J 4 bases, leaving 13 bases between the germline ends. Germline V gene data show CDR1 as SGHTS and CDR2 as YDEGEE. The CDR3 length is 13 residues. The CDR3 protein is CASIPDSFYGYTF. DNA of the CDR3: TGTGCCAGCATCCCCGACAGCTTCTATGGCTACACCTTC. Filled out from reference TRBV5-8 and TRBJ1-2, the complete variable domain reads EAGVTQSPTHLIKTRGQQATLRCSPISGHTSVYWYQQALGLGLQFLLWYDEGEERNRGNFPPRFSGRQFPNYSSELNVNALELEDSALYLCASIPDSFYGYTFGSGTRLTVV.

The count of this clone is one. The chain combines TRBV7-2 with TRBJ1-2, with D maybe TRBD1 (6 bases). The germline V gene has CDR1 SGHTA and CDR2 FQGNSA. The V gene lost 5 bases and the J gene lost 4 bases, with 14 bases spanning the gap. The CDR3 has 14 amino acids. The CDR3 DNA is TGTGCCAGCAGCCCCGCACAGGGCCCCTATGGCTACACCTTC. This encodes CASSPAQGPYGYTF.

In the case of this clone: The junction departs from germline at one end; a sequencing error may be responsible. This chain uses TRBV12-3 or TRBV12-4 with TRBJ1-3; TRBD1 aligns across 9 bases. The length of the CDR3 is 13 residues. CDR3: CAQTGGDGNTIYF. The CDR3 DNA is TGCGCCCAGACAGGGGGTGACGGAAACACCATATATTTT.

This sequence joins TRBV24-1 and TRBJ1-5; TRBD1 matches 7 bases. J lost 6 bases, V lost 4 bases, and 5 bases had no gene match. The CDR3 consists of 14 residues. Germline V CDR1 and CDR2: KGHDR, SFDVKD. In DNA form, the CDR3 reads TGTGCCACCAGTGAGACAGGGACGAGTCAGCCCCAGCATTTT. Translated, it gives CATSETGTSQPQHF.

This chain joins TRBV7-3 and TRBJ2-3, with D possibly TRBD1 on 5 matching bases. In germline, CDR1 is SGHTA, CDR2 FQGTGA. CDR3 size: 13 residues. V was pared by 5 bases and J by 5 bases, with 11 bases between. The CDR3 protein is CASSGNTGDTQYF. The DNA of the CDR3 is TGTGCCAGCAGCGGGAACACAGGAGATACGCAGTATTTT.

This chain links TRBV6-5 with TRBJ2-7; tentative D call: TRBD2 (6 bases). This CDR3 has 13 amino acids. Trimming cost V 8 bases and J 2 bases, with 13 bases left between them. CDR1 is MNHEY, CDR2 SVGAGI, per germline. CDR3 coding DNA: TGTGCCAGCCGGAGGGGCCCTACCTACGAGCAGTACTTC. This encodes CASRRGPTYEQYF.

This clone was seen just once. The genes are TRBV6-4 and TRBJ1-5; D might be TRBD1 (5 bases). V lost 6 bases and J 2 bases, leaving 23 bases between the germline ends. The CDR3 extends over 18 amino acids. Germline CDR1 is MRHNA and CDR2 is SNTAGT. The chain's CDR3 is CASSRQILGGKGNQPQHF. The CDR3, as DNA: TGTGCCAGCAGCCGACAGATCCTAGGCGGGAAGGGCAATCAGCCCCAGCATTTT.

CDR3 sequence reads: CASRAERNIQYF. CDR3 nucleotide sequence: TGTGCCAGCCGCGCGGAGAGAAACATTCAGTACTTC. The genes are TRBV28 and TRBJ2-4; D gene ambiguous. The CDR3 loop spans 12 amino acids. Germline V lookup: CDR1 MDHEN, CDR2 SYDVKM. V was clipped by 8 bases and J by 6 bases, with 11 bases between them.

This clone occurred once. The genes are TRBV5-4 and TRBJ2-2; no firm D call. The CDR3 contains 12 residues. V gave up 3 bases and J gave up 5 bases, with 5 bases separating them. Germline CDR1 is SGHNT and CDR2 is YYREEE (reference sequence). CDR3 DNA: TGTGCCAGCAGCTCCCCTACCGGGGAGCTGTTTTTT. As protein: CASSSPTGELFF.

The chain has TRBV12-2 and TRBJ2-7; the listed D gene, TRBD2, was not tested against the DNA. TRBV12-2 is annotated as a pseudogene. The CDR3 has 15 amino acids. The CDR3 here is CASRPRVPFSYEQYF. In DNA form, the CDR3 reads TGTGCAAGTCGCCCCCGGGTTCCTTTCTCCTACGAGCAGTACTTC.

This chain connects TRBV19 to TRBJ1-1; D ambiguous. CDR3 length equals 14 residues. Trimming removed 4 bases at V and 2 bases at J, with 11 bases between. CDR1 is LNHDA and CDR2 is SQIVND in the germline V gene (reference sequence). The CDR3 region has the DNA TGTGCCAGTAGTACCCTAGATGATAACACTGAAGCTTTCTTT. It yields the protein CASSTLDDNTEAFF.

The chain links TRBV7-6 to TRBJ2-7; 8 positions match TRBD1. V gave up 1 base and J gave up 0 bases; unmatched junction bases: 5. The CDR3 sequence is 16 residues long. Germline-derived CDR1 and CDR2 are SGHVS and FNYEAQ. CDR3 protein: CASSLGGQVHSYEQYF. The CDR3 DNA is TGTGCCAGCAGCTTAGGGGGACAGGTCCACTCCTACGAGCAGTACTTC.

The V call is TRBV20-1, the J call TRBJ2-1; D remains unclear. The CDR3 loop spans 11 amino acids. V gave up 8 bases and J gave up 5 bases, with 10 bases separating them. Looked up from germline, CDR1 is DFQATT and CDR2 is SNEGSKA (reference sequence). CDR3 sequence (DNA): TGCAGTCCCAGGTTGCACAATGAGCAGTTCTTC. Amino acid sequence: CSPRLHNEQFF.

The chain uses TRBV30 and TRBJ2-5; 10 positions agree with TRBD2. The CDR3 contains 14 residues. V lost 0 bases, J lost 7 bases, and 5 bases stayed unmatched. Per germline, CDR1 GTSNPN and CDR2 SVGIG (reference sequence). The chain's CDR3 is CAWSVSGGAWTQYF. The CDR3 DNA sequence: TGTGCCTGGAGTGTAAGCGGGGGGGCGTGGACCCAGTACTTC. Full variable domain (missing parts from reference TRBV30 and TRBJ2-5): SQTIHQWPATLVQPVGSPLSLECTVEGTSNPNLYWYRQAAGRGLQLLFYSVGIGQISSEVPQNLSASRPQDRQFILSSKKLLLSDSGFYLCAWSVSGGAWTQYFGPGTRLLVL.

This clone was detected only a few times. The chain recombines TRBV6-5 with TRBJ2-7; 7 nucleotides match TRBD2. This CDR3 region has 15 residues. J gave up 0 bases and V 6 bases, and 8 bases lay outside the gene matches. CDR1 is MNHEY, CDR2 SVGAGI, per germline. CDR3 sequence: CASSHRGVRSYEQYF. Written as DNA, the CDR3 is TGTGCCAGCAGCCACCGGGGGGTACGCTCCTACGAGCAGTACTTC.

The chain combines TRBV3-1 (or the pseudogene TRBV3-2) with TRBJ2-6; 7 nucleotides agree with TRBD1. This CDR3 region has 15 residues. V was clipped by 1 base and J by 3 bases; unmatched bases: 0. CDR1 is LGHDT, CDR2 YNNKEL, per germline (reference sequence). CDR3 in DNA: TGTGCCAGCAGCCAAGGACAGGGTGGGGCCAACGTCCTGACTTTC. It yields the protein CASSQGQGGANVLTF.

The chain uses TRBV29-1 and TRBJ1-4; 10 positions match TRBD1. Per the germline V gene, CDR1 is SQVTM and CDR2 is ANQGSEA. There are 14 residues in the CDR3. The ends lost 1 base at V and 6 bases at J; junction bases unmatched: 2. The CDR3 spells CSVEGQGADEKLFF. As DNA, the CDR3 is TGCAGCGTTGAAGGACAGGGGGCAGATGAAAAACTGTTTTTT.

The chain's CDR3 is CASSQDRWEGETQYF. The DNA for the CDR3 is TGTGCCAGCAGCCAAGATCGCTGGGAGGGGGAGACCCAGTACTTC. V gene TRBV4-2 combines with J gene TRBJ2-5, with 7 positions matching TRBD2. Germline V gene data show CDR1 as LGHNA and CDR2 as YNFKEQ. Trimming took 0 bases from V and 5 from J; bases not matched to a gene: 6. The length of the CDR3 is 15 residues.

This clone was seen a handful of times. V and J are TRBV19 and TRBJ2-3, with D possibly TRBD2 on 5 matching bases. This CDR3 has 13 residues. Germline V gives CDR1 LNHDA, CDR2 SQIVND (reference sequence). V was shortened by 3 bases and J by 4 bases, with 8 bases between the two germline ends. The CDR3 reads CASSIRGADTQYF. Written as DNA, the CDR3 is TGTGCCAGTAGTATTCGGGGAGCAGATACGCAGTATTTT.

J is TRBJ1-2 and V is TRBV7-9; TRBD1 aligns across 7 bases. The V and J ends lost 4 bases and 4 bases, in that order; junction bases with no gene match: 15. Germline CDR1 reads SEHNR; CDR2 reads FQNEAQ (reference sequence). The CDR3 covers 17 residues. CDR3 in DNA: TGTGCCAGCAGCTCATTGAGACAGGGTGGGGGTTTCTATGGCTACACCTTC. Translation: CASSSLRQGGGFYGYTF.